This T cell receptor beta chain derives from a study of T cell repertoires in cytomegalovirus infection. Turning to the study itself: Recently identified HLA-C-restricted CMV epitopes were among the peptides used. It was the public TCR beta signatures that indicated both CMV infection and matching HLA type. Study results and caveats: Dominating the ex vivo response were TCR beta clonotypes that were CMV-specific and HLA-C-restricted.

From the reads, TCRdb called clonotypes with MiXCR, one entry per CDR3 protein. The sample gives 600,000 to 700,000 distinct CDR3 sequences, 33% of which show up once; roughly 18% is in the top ten. Comments on this clonotype: Antigen: not known.

V shed 3 bases and J shed 5 bases, with 7 bases lying between them. The length of the CDR3 is 12 residues. This material consisted of cultured PBMCs, taken from culture after CMV antigen stimulation. The V gene is TRBV12-3 or TRBV12-4, the J gene TRBJ1-1; D is undetermined. The clonotype comes from a human donor in good health (CMV status not recorded). Some clones in this sample may be carry-over from other donors' samples. CDR3 DNA sequence: TGTGCCAGCAGTTTTTATCAAACTGAAGCTTTCTTT. It translates to CASSFYQTEAFF.